This entry describes one TCR beta chain. This clonotype was seen at least ten times. Its antigen remains unidentified. No much larger clonotype is one base removed from it; base qualities were not supplied. The listed sequencing device is Illumina NovaSeq 6000. Synthesis of TCR cDNA relied on 5'RACE template switching, a step that introduced a universal primer site along with unique molecular identifiers. cDNA synthesis was primed from both the TCR alpha and TCR beta constant segments. Libraries were amplified in two PCR steps, with sample barcodes and sequencing adapters added in the second step. Sequencing of libraries was performed on Illumina HiSeq 2500 (2x100 bp) or NovaSeq (2x150 bp). In the original analysis: MIGEC handled demultiplexing of reads and collapsing into UMI consensus sequences, while MiXCR performed V(D)J alignment. Using edgeR on replicate PBMC samples, clonotypes were called vaccine-responding if FDR was below 0.01 and the log2 fold change was above 5 up to day 15. Bulk clonotypes were assigned CD4 or CD8 identity according to which sequenced CD4 or CD8 repertoire held them at higher abundance. TCRdb reworked the public reads: Q25 trimming with fastp, MiXCR clone assembly, productive beta chains retained. Rows with a matching CDR3 protein are joined into one entry that keeps the most common DNA and genes. TCRdb's processing, not the authors', yielded these V and J calls. The sample yields some 320,000 distinct CDR3 sequences; approximately 4% were counted once. The ten top clones hold around 24% of the sample.

This record comes from a study of T cells after yellow fever vaccination (dated by TCRdb to between 2018 and 2021). Study-wide context: The SMART-Seq v4 Ultra Low Input RNA kit was used to prepare libraries from fractions with low cell numbers. Bulk TCR alpha and beta repertoires were sequenced longitudinally to track T-cell clones before and after primary and booster YFV17D yellow fever vaccination. Two healthy male donors made up the cohort, one aged 18 to 30 years and the other aged 30 to 40 years. Bulk PBMC replicates and cell subsets were isolated from blood drawn at multiple timepoints before and after both primary and secondary immunization.

The treatment or condition label of this sample denotes: live attenuated yellow fever vaccine strain. At each blood-draw timepoint, two biological replicates of bulk PBMCs were obtained. A standard Ficoll-Paque protocol was used to isolate PBMCs from peripheral blood. TriZol was used to extract RNA from bulk PBMCs, CD4 and CD8 fractions, and dextramer-positive and dextramer-negative fractions. Reading the germline V gene gives CDR1 ENHRY and CDR2 SYGVKD. Trimming at the junction amounts to 0 bases on V and 6 bases on J, and the germline ends lie 12 bases apart. The CDR3 numbers 14 residues from cysteine through valine. Of all the DNA, just the CDR3 is kept, 42 bases in frame from base 1. What the work shows at the level of the full study, not this receptor alone: After the booster, most of the clones that had expanded following primary vaccination were detected again (roughly 96% of CD4 and roughly nine tenths of CD8), which suggests that memory was broadly maintained. Only two donors were included in the study, so the extent to which the findings can be generalized is limited. A small share of clonotypes was detected in both CD4 and CD8 compartments, with the overlap likely arising from convergent recombination. Computational filtering was required because FACS-sorted repertoires could contain abundant contaminating clonotypes from the bulk population. The secondary T-cell response was found to be weaker but faster than the primary response, with a peak reached on day 5 rather than on day 15.

The sequence links TRBV10-3 to TRBJ2-7, with the D gene call left open. This sample comprised PBMCs, obtained 5 days after the yellow fever booster vaccination. The TCR originated in a man younger than 35 who received the YFV17D yellow fever vaccine. The CDR3 region has the sequence CAISESSKGREQYV. The DNA sequence follows: TGTGCCATCAGTGAGTCGTCGAAAGGTCGCGAGCAGTACGTC.